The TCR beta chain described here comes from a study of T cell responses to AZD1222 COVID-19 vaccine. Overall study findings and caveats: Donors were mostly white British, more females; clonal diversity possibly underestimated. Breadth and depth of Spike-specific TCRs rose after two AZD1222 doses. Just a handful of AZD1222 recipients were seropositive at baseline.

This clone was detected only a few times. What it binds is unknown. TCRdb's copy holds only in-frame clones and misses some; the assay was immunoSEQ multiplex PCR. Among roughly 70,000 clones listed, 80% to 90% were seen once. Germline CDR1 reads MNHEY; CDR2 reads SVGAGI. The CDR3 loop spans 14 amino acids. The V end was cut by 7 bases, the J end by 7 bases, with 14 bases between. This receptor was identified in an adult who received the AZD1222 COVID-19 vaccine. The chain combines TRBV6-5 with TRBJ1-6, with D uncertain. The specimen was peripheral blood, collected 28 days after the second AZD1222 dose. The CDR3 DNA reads TGTGCCAGCAACCGCGGGTCCGACAATTCACCCCTCCACTTT. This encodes CASNRGSDNSPLHF.